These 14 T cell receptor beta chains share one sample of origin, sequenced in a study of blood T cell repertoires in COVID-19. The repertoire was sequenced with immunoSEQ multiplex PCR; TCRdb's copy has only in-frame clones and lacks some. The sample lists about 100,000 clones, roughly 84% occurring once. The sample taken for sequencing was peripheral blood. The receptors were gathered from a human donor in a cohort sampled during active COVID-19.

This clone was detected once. CDR3 nucleotide sequence: TGTGCCAGCAGCACCCCCGGACAGGCCAGAGCTTTCTTT. It is translated as CASSTPGQARAFF. The chain uses TRBV12-3 or TRBV12-4 and TRBJ1-1; 7 nucleotides align to TRBD1. The CDR3 consists of 13 residues. The V segment lost 6 bases and the J segment 10 bases; nucleotides outside the gene matches: 11.

CDR3 in amino acids: CASSQVDGKGEQFF. The CDR3 nucleotides read TGTGCCAGCAGCCAGGTGGACGGGAAAGGTGAGCAGTTCTTC. The chain employs TRBV3-1 (or the pseudogene TRBV3-2) and TRBJ2-1, with TRBD2 as a possible D gene (5 bases). CDR1 is LGHDT, CDR2 YNNKEL, per germline (reference sequence). Trimming left V 3 bases short and J 9 bases short, with 15 bases between. The CDR3 has 14 residues.

This CDR3 reads CASSQRDYYNEQFF. In nucleotides, the CDR3 is TGCGCCAGCAGCCAACGGGACTATTACAATGAGCAGTTCTTC. The V call is TRBV4-1, the J call TRBJ2-1; 7 bases are shared with TRBD2. J lost 4 bases, V lost 2 bases, and 2 bases had no gene match. This CDR3 comprises 14 residues. The germline V gene encodes CDR1 MGHRA and CDR2 YSYEKL.

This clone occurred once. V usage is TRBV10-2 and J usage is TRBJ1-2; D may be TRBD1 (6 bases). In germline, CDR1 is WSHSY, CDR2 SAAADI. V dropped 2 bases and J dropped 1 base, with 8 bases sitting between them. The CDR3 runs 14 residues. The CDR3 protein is CASSEGQFNYGYTF. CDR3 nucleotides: TGCGCCAGCAGTGAGGGACAGTTTAACTATGGCTACACCTTC.

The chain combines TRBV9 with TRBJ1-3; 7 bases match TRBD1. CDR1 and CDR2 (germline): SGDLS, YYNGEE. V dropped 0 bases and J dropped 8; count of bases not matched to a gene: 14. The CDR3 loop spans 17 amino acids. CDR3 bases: TGTGCCAGCAGCGTAGGGGGACCCTTCGAAGGGGGCGACACCATATATTTT. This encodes CASSVGGPFEGGDTIYF.

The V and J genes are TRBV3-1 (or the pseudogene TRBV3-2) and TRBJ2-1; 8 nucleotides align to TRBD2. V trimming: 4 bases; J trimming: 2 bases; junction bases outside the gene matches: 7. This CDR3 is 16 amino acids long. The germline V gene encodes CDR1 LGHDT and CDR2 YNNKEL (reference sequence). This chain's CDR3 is CASSPDRGGPYNEQFF. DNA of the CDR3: TGTGCCAGCAGCCCAGACCGGGGGGGCCCCTACAATGAGCAGTTCTTC.

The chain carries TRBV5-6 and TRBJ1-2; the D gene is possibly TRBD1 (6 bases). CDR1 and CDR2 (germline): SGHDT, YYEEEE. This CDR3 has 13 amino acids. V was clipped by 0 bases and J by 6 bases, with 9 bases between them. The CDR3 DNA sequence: TGTGCCAGCAGCTTGGGGGACATCAATGGCTACACCTTC. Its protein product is CASSLGDINGYTF.

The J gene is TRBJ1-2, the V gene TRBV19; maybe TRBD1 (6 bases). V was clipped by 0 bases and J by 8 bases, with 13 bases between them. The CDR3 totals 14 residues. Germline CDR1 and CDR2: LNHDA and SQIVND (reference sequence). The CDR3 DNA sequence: TGTGCCAGTAGTATAGATGCGGGGGCGCAAGGCTACACCTTC. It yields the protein CASSIDAGAQGYTF.

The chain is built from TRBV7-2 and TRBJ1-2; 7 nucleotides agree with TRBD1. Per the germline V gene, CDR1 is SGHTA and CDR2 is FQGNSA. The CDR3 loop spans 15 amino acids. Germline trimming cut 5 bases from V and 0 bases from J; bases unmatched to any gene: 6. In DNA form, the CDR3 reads TGTGCCAGCAGCGAATACAGGGGAGCTAACTATGGCTACACCTTC. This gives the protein CASSEYRGANYGYTF.

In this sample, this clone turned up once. CDR3 DNA: TGTGCCTGGAGGGAGGGGCGGGGCTACACCTTC. This codes for CAWREGRGYTF. The chain couples TRBV30 to TRBJ1-2, with TRBD1 as a possible D gene (5 bases). V lost 3 bases to trimming and J lost 8 bases, with 10 bases between them. CDR3 size: 11 residues. CDR1 is GTSNPN and CDR2 is SVGIG in the germline V gene (reference sequence).

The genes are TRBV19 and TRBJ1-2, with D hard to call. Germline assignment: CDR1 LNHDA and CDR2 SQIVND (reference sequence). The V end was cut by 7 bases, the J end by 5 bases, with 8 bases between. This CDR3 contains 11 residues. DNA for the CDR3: TGTGCCAGTACCCAGCGGTATGGCTACACCTTC. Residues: CASTQRYGYTF. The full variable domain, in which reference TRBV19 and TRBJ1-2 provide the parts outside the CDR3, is DGGITQSPKYLFRKEGQNVTLSCEQNLNHDAMYWYRQDPGQGLRLIYYSQIVNDFQKGDIAEGYSVSREKKESFPLTVTSAQKNPTAFYLCASTQRYGYTFGSGTRLTVV.

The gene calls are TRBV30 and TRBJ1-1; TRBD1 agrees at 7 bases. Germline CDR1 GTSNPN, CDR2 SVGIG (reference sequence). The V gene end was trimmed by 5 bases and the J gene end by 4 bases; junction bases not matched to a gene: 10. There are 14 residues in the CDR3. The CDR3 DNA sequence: TGTGCCTGGTCCTGGACAACAGGGGTCACTGAAGCTTTCTTT. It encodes CAWSWTTGVTEAFF.

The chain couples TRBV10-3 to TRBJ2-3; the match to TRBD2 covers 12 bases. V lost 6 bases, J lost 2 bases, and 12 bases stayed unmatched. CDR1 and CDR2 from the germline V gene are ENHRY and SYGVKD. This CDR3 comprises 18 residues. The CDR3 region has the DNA TGTGCCATCAGCCCTACTAGCGGGGGGCCGGGCCTCACAGATACGCAGTATTTT. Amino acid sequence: CAISPTSGGPGLTDTQYF.

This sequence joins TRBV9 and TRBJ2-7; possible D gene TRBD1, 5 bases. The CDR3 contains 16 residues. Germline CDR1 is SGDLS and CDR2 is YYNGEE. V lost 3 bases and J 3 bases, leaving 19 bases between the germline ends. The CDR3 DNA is TGTGCCAGCAGCGCACTCACCTGGGGCGCAATCTACGAGCAGTACTTC. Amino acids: CASSALTWGAIYEQYF.